The TCR beta chain under discussion was sequenced for a study of cytomegalovirus exposure and HLA in healthy donors. Study findings and constraints: As was reported, the HLA-A and HLA-B alleles of most subjects were accurately predicted from TCR beta sequences. As was reported, the classifier diagnosed cytomegalovirus status with high specificity and sensitivity.

The PCR was carried out with 60 Vbeta primers and 13 Jbeta primers. Here immunoSEQ multiplex PCR was the method, and the copy in TCRdb shows in-frame clones only, minus some. Here the sample spans some 130,000 clones, over 60% being singletons. CDR3 size: 15 residues. Losses at the gene ends were 2 bases for V and 4 bases for J; bases not matched to a gene: 5. The V gene's germline CDR1 is SGHVS and CDR2 FQNEAQ. Regarding this clone: Its antigen is not identified.

Healthy people donating bone marrow made up the donors. Donors had nominal health at sampling but likely had unrecorded immune exposures. The sample taken for sequencing was PBMCs. The chain links TRBV7-8 to TRBJ2-3, with 8 positions matching TRBD2. The clonotype originates from a male donor in good health and CMV-seropositive. CDR3 DNA sequence: TGTGCCAGCAGCTTAACAGCGGGAGATTCAGATACGCAGTATTTT. Translation: CASSLTAGDSDTQYF.